This T cell receptor beta chain was captured in a study of T cells in Graves' hyperthyroidism and ophthalmopathy. TCR beta CDR3 regions were amplified from RNA. During a first-round RT-PCR of the TCR CDR3, the HTBI primer set was used. TCRdb reprocessed the multiplex PCR reads with MiXCR, giving one entry per CDR3 protein. In the table there are under 550,000 distinct CDR3 sequences, just under 20% of which are singletons. Trimming took 1 base from V and 2 from J, leaving 12 bases between them. The CDR3 runs 16 residues. Germline V gene sequence: CDR1 LGHNA, CDR2 YSLEER. This receptor was taken from a man aged 35 to 55 with Graves' ophthalmopathy. Sequenced sample: blood. The chain links TRBV4-3 to TRBJ2-1, with D hard to call. The CDR3 sequence is CASSQVFRSTYNEQFF. CDR3 coding DNA: TGCGCCAGCAGCCAAGTATTTAGGTCCACCTACAATGAGCAGTTCTTC.